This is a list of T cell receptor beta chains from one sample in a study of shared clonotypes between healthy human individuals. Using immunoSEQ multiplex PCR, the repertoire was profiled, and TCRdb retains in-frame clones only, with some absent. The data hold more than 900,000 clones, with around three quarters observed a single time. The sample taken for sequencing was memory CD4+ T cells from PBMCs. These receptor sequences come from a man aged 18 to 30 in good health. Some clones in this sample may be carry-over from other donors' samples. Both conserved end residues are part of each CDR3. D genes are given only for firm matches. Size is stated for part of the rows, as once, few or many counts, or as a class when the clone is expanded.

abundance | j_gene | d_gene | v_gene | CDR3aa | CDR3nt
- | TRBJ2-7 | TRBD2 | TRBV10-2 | CASSESARGLAGGKEDEQYF | TGCGCCAGCAGTGAGTCGGCGAGGGGTCTAGCGGGAGGTAAAGAAGACGAGCAGTACTTC
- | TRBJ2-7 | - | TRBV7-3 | CASSLNPQGVYEQYF | TGTGCCAGCAGCTTAAATCCTCAGGGAGTCTACGAGCAGTACTTC
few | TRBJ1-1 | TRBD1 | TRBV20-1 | CSETGLEDAFF | TGCAGTGAGACAGGGTTAGAGGACGCTTTCTTT
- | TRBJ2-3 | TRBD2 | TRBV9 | CASSVEGGFTDTQYF | TGTGCCAGCAGCGTAGAGGGAGGGTTCACAGATACGCAGTATTTT
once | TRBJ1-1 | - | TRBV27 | CASSLLYMNTEAFF | TGTGCCAGCAGTTTATTATATATGAACACTGAAGCTTTCTTT
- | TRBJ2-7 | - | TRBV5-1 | CASRRDYEQYF | TGCGCCAGCCGCCGGGACTACGAGCAGTACTTC
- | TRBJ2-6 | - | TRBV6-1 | CASSERGGWGTGANVLTF | TGTGCCAGCAGTGAACGAGGGGGTTGGGGGACTGGGGCCAACGTCCTGACTTTC
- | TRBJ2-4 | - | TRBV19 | CASSIQGRQNIQYF | TGTGCCAGTAGTATCCAAGGTAGACAAAACATTCAGTACTTC
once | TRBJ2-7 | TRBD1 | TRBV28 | CASNPAGTGEVGKQYF | TGTGCCAGCAACCCCGCCGGGACAGGGGAGGTTGGGAAGCAGTACTTC
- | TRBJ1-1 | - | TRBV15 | CATSRGGTGSGAEAFF | TGTGCCACCAGCAGAGGAGGAACAGGGAGCGGAGCTGAAGCTTTCTTT
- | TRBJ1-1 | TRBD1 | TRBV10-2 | CASSGAYPGQEKNTEAFF | TGCGCCAGCAGTGGGGCCTATCCGGGACAGGAGAAGAACACTGAAGCTTTCTTT
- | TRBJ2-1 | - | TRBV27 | CASSLSRAGVGNEQFF | TGTGCCAGCAGTTTATCGAGGGCAGGGGTAGGCAATGAGCAGTTCTTC
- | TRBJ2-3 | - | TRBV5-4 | CASSFDPTSQGGGTQYF | TGTGCCAGCAGCTTCGATCCGACTAGTCAGGGGGGAGGTACGCAGTATTTT
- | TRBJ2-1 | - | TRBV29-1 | CSGTQGRANNEQFF | TGCAGCGGTACCCAGGGACGGGCAAACAATGAGCAGTTCTTC
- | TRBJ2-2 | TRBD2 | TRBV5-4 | CASSLAGLAGATGELFF | TGTGCCAGCAGCTTGGCCGGACTAGCGGGAGCAACCGGGGAGCTGTTTTTT
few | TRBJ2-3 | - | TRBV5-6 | CASRRDHTDTQYF | TGTGCCAGCCGCCGGGACCACACAGATACGCAGTATTTT
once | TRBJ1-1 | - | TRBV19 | CASSIRRGQAFF | TGTGCCAGTAGTATCCGGAGAGGACAAGCTTTCTTT
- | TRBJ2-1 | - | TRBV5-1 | CASSLGRVLGNEQFF | TGCGCCAGCAGCTTGGGGAGGGTGCTCGGCAATGAGCAGTTCTTC
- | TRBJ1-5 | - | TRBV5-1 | CASSLGGASNQPQHF | TGCGCCAGCAGCTTAGGGGGGGCCAGCAATCAGCCCCAGCATTTT
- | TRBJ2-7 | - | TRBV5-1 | CASSSFGPPEQYF | TGCGCCAGCAGCTCCTTTGGACCACCCGAGCAGTACTTC
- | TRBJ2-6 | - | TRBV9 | CASSVDLPWGAGANVLTF | TGTGCCAGCAGCGTAGACCTTCCTTGGGGCGCTGGGGCCAACGTCCTGACTTTC
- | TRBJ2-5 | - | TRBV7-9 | CASSQTGRWETQYF | TGTGCCAGCAGCCAAACAGGGAGATGGGAGACCCAGTACTTC
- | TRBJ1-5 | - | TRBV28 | CASTIDFLGSQHF | TGTGCCAGTACGATAGACTTTCTTGGGTCCCAGCATTTT
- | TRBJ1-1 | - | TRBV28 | CASIASRGIPIMNTEAFF | TGTGCCAGCATTGCCTCTCGGGGAATCCCTATTATGAACACTGAAGCTTTCTTT
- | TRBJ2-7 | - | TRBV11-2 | CASSLQDEQYF | TGTGCCAGCAGTCTACAAGACGAGCAGTACTTC
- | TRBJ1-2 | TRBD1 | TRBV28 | CASSSSRDRVEVVFGYTF | TGTGCCAGCAGCTCGTCCCGGGACAGGGTAGAGGTAGTGTTCGGCTACACCTTC
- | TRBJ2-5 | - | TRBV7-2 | CASSFHQETQYF | TGTGCCAGCAGCTTTCACCAAGAGACCCAGTACTTC
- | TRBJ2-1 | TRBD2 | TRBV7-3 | CASSAGLAGVDEQFF | TGTGCCAGCAGCGCGGGACTAGCGGGAGTGGATGAGCAGTTCTTC
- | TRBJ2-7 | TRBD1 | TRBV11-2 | CASSRDGTGPYEQYF | TGTGCCAGCAGCAGGGACGGGACAGGTCCCTACGAGCAGTACTTC
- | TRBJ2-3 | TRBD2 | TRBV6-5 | CASAFSGGTDTQYF | TGTGCCAGCGCATTTAGCGGGGGCACAGATACGCAGTATTTT
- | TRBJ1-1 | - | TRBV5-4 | CASRGDWGTEAFF | TGTGCCAGCAGAGGGGACTGGGGCACTGAAGCTTTCTTT
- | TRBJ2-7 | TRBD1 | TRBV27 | CASSTHPDRGNEQYF | TGTGCCAGCAGTACCCACCCGGACAGGGGCAACGAGCAGTACTTC
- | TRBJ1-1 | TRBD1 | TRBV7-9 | CASSFRQGTEAFF | TGTGCCAGCAGCTTTCGACAGGGAACTGAAGCTTTCTTT